The following is a T cell receptor (beta chain) sequence with its context. Its antigen is unknown. Time point here: neoterminal ileum biopsy at postoperative endoscopy, about 6 months after surgery. Adults with ileal or ileocolonic Crohn's disease and an indication for resection were eligible. The table came from immunoSEQ multiplex PCR; TCRdb's copy has only in-frame clones and leaves some out. The sample consists of some 15,000 clones, around 78% of them appearing once. The CDR3 contains 15 residues. The germline CDR1 and CDR2 sequences are LGHNT and FRNRAP. Between the trimmed V and J ends, which lost 7 bases and 5 bases, there was a span of 17 bases. This record belongs to a study of T cell repertoires in ileal Crohn's disease. Study-wide findings and caveats: Compared with non-smokers, active smokers at surgery showed more clonal expansions. Every patient over 26.8% clonality showed endoscopic recurrence. Sorted CD8 T cells held more high-frequency clones than CD4.

The V gene is TRBV12-5, the J gene TRBJ2-2, with a possible D match to TRBD1 (6 bases). Sequencing was performed on ileal tissue. This TCR was sampled from an adult with Crohn's disease. CDR3 nucleotide sequence: TGTGCTAGTGCTGCTCCCACAGGGTGGACCGGGGAGCTGTTTTTT. This gives the protein CASAAPTGWTGELFF.